This T cell receptor (beta chain) comes out of a study of T cell responses to AZD1222 COVID-19 vaccine. Points on this clone: Its target is not known.

Sequenced by immunoSEQ multiplex PCR; TCRdb stores in-frame clones only, minus some. In the table there are some 150,000 clones, about 88% of which are singletons. Study-wide points: Sampling captured repertoires only after the peak T cell response. With two AZD1222 doses given, Spike-specific TCR breadth and depth both rose. Donors in the cohort were predominantly white British and more often female, and clonal diversity was possibly underestimated.

This CDR3 spans 15 amino acids. The V gene's germline CDR1 is GTSNPN and CDR2 SVGIG (reference sequence). V was pared by 4 bases and J by 4 bases, with 11 bases of the junction left unmatched. The starting material was peripheral blood, obtained 28 days after the second AZD1222 dose. The sequence was collected from an adult who received the AZD1222 COVID-19 vaccine. The chain is built from TRBV30 and TRBJ2-5; 8 positions agree with TRBD2. The CDR3 here is CAWTAERGRRETQYF. CDR3 coding DNA: TGTGCCTGGACAGCGGAGCGGGGGAGGCGAGAGACCCAGTACTTC. The whole variable domain, remainder taken from reference TRBV30 and TRBJ2-5, is SQTIHQWPATLVQPVGSPLSLECTVEGTSNPNLYWYRQAAGRGLQLLFYSVGIGQISSEVPQNLSASRPQDRQFILSSKKLLLSDSGFYLCAWTAERGRRETQYFGPGTRLLVL.